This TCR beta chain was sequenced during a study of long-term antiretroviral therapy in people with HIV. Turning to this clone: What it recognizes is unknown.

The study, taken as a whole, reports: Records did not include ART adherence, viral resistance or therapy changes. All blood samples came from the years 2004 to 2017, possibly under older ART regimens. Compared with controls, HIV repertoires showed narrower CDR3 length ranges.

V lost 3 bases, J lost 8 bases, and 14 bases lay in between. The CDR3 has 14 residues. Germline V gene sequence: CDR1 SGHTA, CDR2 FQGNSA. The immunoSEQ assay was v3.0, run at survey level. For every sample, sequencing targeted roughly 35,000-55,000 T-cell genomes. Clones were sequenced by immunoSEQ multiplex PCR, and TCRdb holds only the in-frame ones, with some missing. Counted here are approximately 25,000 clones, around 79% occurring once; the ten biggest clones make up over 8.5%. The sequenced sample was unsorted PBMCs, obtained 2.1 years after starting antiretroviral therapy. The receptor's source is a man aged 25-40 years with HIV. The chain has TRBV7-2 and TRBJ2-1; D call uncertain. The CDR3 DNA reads TGTGCCAGCAGCTTTATAAGTCCCGTGGATGAGCAGTTCTTC. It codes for CASSFISPVDEQFF.